This is a list of T cell receptor beta chains from one sample in a study of T-cell memory formation after mild COVID-19. TCRdb itself ran the 5' RACE reads through MiXCR, one entry per CDR3 protein. The repertoire holds under 450,000 distinct CDR3 sequences, with 20% as singletons. The source material was PBMCs or a T cell subset sorted from them (not recorded which). These receptors were collected from a man in his late teens or twenties who had mild COVID-19 (a few samples of this study predate the infection). Cell type and time point are not known. The conserved cysteine and the conserved F or W are not part of the CDR3 here. Fields, in order: clone size, V gene, CDR3 protein. Rows may omit the clone size; those that give it use once, few, many or a size class.

clone_size: .; v_call: TRBV19; cdr3_aa: ASSSPRTGNTDTQY
clone_size: few; v_call: TRBV20-1; cdr3_aa: SALGANVLT
clone_size: few; v_call: TRBV7-2; cdr3_aa: ASSPTPNSPLH
clone_size: few; v_call: TRBV5-5; cdr3_aa: ASRDAGVGNSPLH
clone_size: few; v_call: TRBV4-3; cdr3_aa: ASSQRAQGAYNEQF
clone_size: .; v_call: TRBV5-1; cdr3_aa: ASREGTGELF
clone_size: .; v_call: TRBV7-2; cdr3_aa: ASSSPRGGTGDRETQY
clone_size: few; v_call: TRBV9; cdr3_aa: ASSAEGWRNTIY
clone_size: few; v_call: TRBV7-6; cdr3_aa: ASSLGSQYGNTIY
clone_size: .; v_call: TRBV5-1; cdr3_aa: ASSLASLGTGKARAF
clone_size: few; v_call: TRBV2; cdr3_aa: ASRQLSWDQRPGT
clone_size: few; v_call: TRBV4-3; cdr3_aa: ASSQDRRRSSYNEQF
clone_size: .; v_call: TRBV5-1; cdr3_aa: ASSPRGTSGGALTGELF
clone_size: many; v_call: TRBV7-2; cdr3_aa: ASSSGFMYTEAF
clone_size: .; v_call: TRBV18; cdr3_aa: ASSPGEIPNTGELF
clone_size: .; v_call: TRBV29-1; cdr3_aa: SGFSGANVLT
clone_size: few; v_call: TRBV6-5; cdr3_aa: ASSRTGGWETQY
clone_size: .; v_call: TRBV6-5; cdr3_aa: ASTGSGGHNEQF
clone_size: many; v_call: TRBV5-1; cdr3_aa: ASSLAMGTYNEQF
clone_size: many; v_call: TRBV25-1; cdr3_aa: ASSQPTGGGETQY
clone_size: few; v_call: TRBV5-6; cdr3_aa: ASSSWASRETQY
clone_size: .; v_call: TRBV5-1; cdr3_aa: ASSLAQTSGVMNEQF
clone_size: .; v_call: TRBV20-1; cdr3_aa: SASGGDTYNEQF
clone_size: few; v_call: TRBV5-1; cdr3_aa: ASSRTPSTYEQY
clone_size: .; v_call: TRBV29-1; cdr3_aa: SVEAALDGYT
clone_size: .; v_call: TRBV29-1; cdr3_aa: SVEPGLHSYNEQF
clone_size: .; v_call: TRBV20-1; cdr3_aa: SVSSSRDISTDTQY
clone_size: few; v_call: TRBV18; cdr3_aa: ASSGGQKETQY
clone_size: few; v_call: TRBV7-2; cdr3_aa: ASSLGTAYYGYT
clone_size: .; v_call: TRBV4-2; cdr3_aa: ASSQEPAAGERQY
clone_size: .; v_call: TRBV11-2; cdr3_aa: ASSWGLNEQY
clone_size: few; v_call: TRBV7-3; cdr3_aa: ASVRGPLTEAF
clone_size: .; v_call: TRBV7-2; cdr3_aa: ASSPMWDQPQH
clone_size: once; v_call: TRBV12-3/TRBV12-4; cdr3_aa: ASSLSASSYEQY
clone_size: .; v_call: TRBV25-1; cdr3_aa: ASSEQGTVYGYT
clone_size: .; v_call: TRBV15; cdr3_aa: ATSRAGTSREKLF
clone_size: .; v_call: TRBV29-1; cdr3_aa: SVSTGGNIQY
clone_size: .; v_call: TRBV19; cdr3_aa: ASTLGWTEAF
clone_size: few; v_call: TRBV20-1; cdr3_aa: SARAGPRDTQY
clone_size: many; v_call: TRBV20-1; cdr3_aa: SATTGLMNTEAF
clone_size: .; v_call: TRBV12-3/TRBV12-4; cdr3_aa: ASRRQGLYEQY
clone_size: .; v_call: TRBV15; cdr3_aa: ATSRDTGNQPQH
clone_size: few; v_call: TRBV4-2; cdr3_aa: ASSQGGGPSYNEQF
clone_size: .; v_call: TRBV6-2/TRBV6-3; cdr3_aa: ASNERTDDQPQH
clone_size: .; v_call: TRBV20-1; cdr3_aa: SARGGGFAEAF
clone_size: .; v_call: TRBV3-1; cdr3_aa: ASKGTETQY
clone_size: .; v_call: TRBV5-6; cdr3_aa: ASSLGEGSTDTQY
clone_size: few; v_call: TRBV5-1; cdr3_aa: ASSGVGLVYNEQF